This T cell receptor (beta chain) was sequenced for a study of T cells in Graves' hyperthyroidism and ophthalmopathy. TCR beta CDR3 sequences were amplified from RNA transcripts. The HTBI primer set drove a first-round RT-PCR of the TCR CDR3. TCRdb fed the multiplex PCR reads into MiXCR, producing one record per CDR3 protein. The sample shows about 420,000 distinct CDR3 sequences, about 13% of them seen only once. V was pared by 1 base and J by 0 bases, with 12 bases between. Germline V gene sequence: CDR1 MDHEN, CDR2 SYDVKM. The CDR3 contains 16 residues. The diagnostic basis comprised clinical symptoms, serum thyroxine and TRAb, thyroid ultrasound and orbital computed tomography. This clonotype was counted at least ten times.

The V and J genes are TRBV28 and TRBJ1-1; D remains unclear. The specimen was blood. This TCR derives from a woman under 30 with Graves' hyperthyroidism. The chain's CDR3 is CASSLSDLILNTEAFF. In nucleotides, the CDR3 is TGTGCCAGCAGTTTATCGGATCTCATCCTGAACACTGAAGCTTTCTTT.